The 22 T cell receptor beta chains below all came from one sample that was sequenced in a study of T cells in tuberculosis. TCRdb's table, derived via immunoSEQ multiplex PCR, lists solely in-frame clones and lacks some. Of under 30,000 clones detected, 90% to 95% appear once; the ten largest clones hold 6.8%. Time point specified: new active TB diagnosis, blood taken before or within 7 days of starting treatment. This specimen consisted of PBMCs, obtained at tuberculosis diagnosis. The receptor set was obtained from an adult with tuberculosis.

V is TRBV28 and J is TRBJ2-7; TRBD2 matches at 7 bases. CDR1 is MDHEN and CDR2 is SYDVKM in the germline V gene. The trim removed 10 bases at V and 0 bases at J, leaving 6 bases unmatched. This CDR3 is built from 13 residues. CDR3 bases: TGTGCCACCTTAGCGGGCAGCTCCTACGAGCAGTACTTC. It translates to CATLAGSSYEQYF.

The genes are TRBV5-1 and TRBJ2-1; 7 bases align to TRBD2. The germline V gene encodes CDR1 SGHRS and CDR2 YFSETQ. The CDR3 is 16 residues long. After removal of 0 bases from V and 7 bases from J, the junction contained 10 bases not matched to a gene. The CDR3 coding sequence is TGCGCCAGCAGCTTGGGGTTAGGGCTAGCGGCGAATGAGCAGTTCTTC. Translated, it gives CASSLGLGLAANEQFF.

The chain uses TRBV15 and TRBJ2-2; D unclear. Germline-derived CDR1 and CDR2 are LNHNV and YYDKDF (reference sequence). The CDR3 extends over 15 amino acids. Deletions cut 0 bases from V and 0 bases from J, with 5 bases between. DNA for the CDR3: TGTGCCACCAGCAGAGATCTTTCGAACACCGGGGAGCTGTTTTTT. Translated: CATSRDLSNTGELFF.

The chain links TRBV28 to TRBJ2-1; TRBD2 agrees at 9 bases. There are 14 residues in the CDR3. Unmatched junction bases numbered 4, after V lost 8 bases and J lost 2 bases. The germline V gene has CDR1 MDHEN and CDR2 SYDVKM. This chain's CDR3 is CASWTSAAYNEQFF. The CDR3 region has the DNA TGTGCCAGCTGGACTAGCGCCGCCTACAATGAGCAGTTCTTC.

The chain is built from TRBV4-1 and TRBJ2-1, with 11 positions matching TRBD2. The J segment lost 7 bases and the V segment lost 1 base, leaving 6 bases of the junction unmatched. From germline, CDR1 is MGHRA and CDR2 YSYEKL. The CDR3 is made up of 16 amino acids. CDR3 bases: TGCGCCAGCAGCCAAGTGACTAGCGGGGAAACTAATGAGCAGTTCTTC. Its protein product is CASSQVTSGETNEQFF.

The chain has TRBV18 and TRBJ1-5; D is possibly TRBD1 (5 bases). V lost 3 bases and J 7 bases, leaving 7 bases between the germline ends. CDR3 length: 12 residues. Germline CDR1 KGHSH, CDR2 LQKENI. The CDR3 loop reads CASSPPGQPQHF. The CDR3, as DNA: TGTGCCAGCTCACCCCCAGGGCAGCCCCAGCATTTT.

The rearrangement links TRBV5-4 to TRBJ1-4, with unresolved D. The CDR3 has 15 residues. The germline V gene encodes CDR1 SGHNT and CDR2 YYREEE (reference sequence). V was shortened by 0 bases and J by 2 bases, with 8 bases between the two germline ends. The CDR3 is CASSLGGATNEKLFF. CDR3 bases: TGTGCCAGCAGCTTGGGTGGAGCGACTAATGAAAAACTGTTTTTT.

J is TRBJ1-2 and V is TRBV5-4; TRBD1 agrees at 8 bases. Trimming took 0 bases from V and 8 from J; bases not matched to a gene: 9. The CDR3 is 15 amino acids. Germline V gene data show CDR1 as SGHNT and CDR2 as YYREEE (reference sequence). The CDR3 DNA sequence: TGTGCCAGCAGCTTGGGACAGGGGTCCAAGACCGGCTACACCTTC. Protein product: CASSLGQGSKTGYTF.

The chain carries TRBV29-1 and TRBJ1-5, with TRBD1 matching over 8 bases. CDR3 length equals 12 residues. Germline values: CDR1 SQVTM, CDR2 ANQGSEA. V was pared by 7 bases and J by 7 bases, with 6 bases of the junction left unmatched. The CDR3 spells CSAKTGEQPQHF. CDR3 DNA sequence: TGCAGCGCCAAGACAGGGGAACAGCCCCAGCATTTT.

The chain combines TRBV6-5 with TRBJ1-2; a possible D gene is TRBD1 (5 bases). The ends were cut back, 6 bases at V and 1 base at J, with 9 bases in the middle. The CDR3 is 13 amino acids. CDR1 MNHEY and CDR2 SVGAGI come from the germline V gene. In nucleotides, the CDR3 is TGTGCCAGCAGGGGGGGAGGTAACTATGGCTACACCTTC. Its translation is CASRGGGNYGYTF.

This rearrangement joins TRBV9 to TRBJ1-4; a possible D gene is TRBD1 (5 bases). CDR1 SGDLS and CDR2 YYNGEE come from the germline V gene. Trimming removed 0 bases at V and 8 bases at J, with 14 bases between. The length of the CDR3 is 15 residues. Here the CDR3 reads CASSVEGLAGEKLFF. CDR3 DNA: TGTGCCAGCAGCGTAGAGGGGCTAGCGGGGGAAAAACTGTTTTTT. Variable domain in full (rest from reference TRBV9 and TRBJ1-4): DSGVTQTPKHLITATGQRVTLRCSPRSGDLSVYWYQQSLDQGLQFLIQYYNGEERAKGNILERFSAQQFPDLHSELNLSSLELGDSALYFCASSVEGLAGEKLFFGSGTQLSVL.

This clone came up once. The CDR3 DNA is TGTGCCAGCAGTGAAAACGCCCAGGGACAGTCACCCCTTTCACCCCTCCACTTT. It encodes CASSENAQGQSPLSPLHF. The gene calls are TRBV25-1 and TRBJ1-6; 7 bases fit TRBD1. Germline CDR1 is MGHDK and CDR2 is SYGVNS. The junction had 16 bases not matched to a gene; V was cut back by 2 bases and J by 9 bases. There are 18 residues in the CDR3.

V and J are TRBV5-6 and TRBJ2-7; TRBD1 matches at 9 bases. Germline values: CDR1 SGHDT, CDR2 YYEEEE. V lost 9 bases, J lost 4 bases, and 11 bases stayed unmatched. CDR3 size: 14 residues. CDR3 region: CATNRDRDTYEQYF. For the CDR3, the DNA is TGTGCCACAAATCGGGACAGGGACACTTACGAGCAGTACTTC.

CDR3 protein: CASSTGLAGLEQYF. In DNA, the CDR3 is TGTGCCAGTAGTACCGGACTAGCGGGTTTGGAGCAGTACTTC. The chain uses TRBV19 and TRBJ2-7; 11 positions match TRBD2. The CDR3 contains 14 residues. The germline CDR1 and CDR2 sequences are LNHDA and SQIVND (reference sequence). V shed 4 bases, J shed 7 bases, and the junction held 6 bases outside the gene matches.

The rearrangement links TRBV6-1 to TRBJ1-5; 7 bases match TRBD1. The CDR3 runs 13 residues. CDR1 and CDR2 (germline): MNHNS, SASEGT. Losses at the gene ends were 11 bases for V and 6 bases for J; bases not matched to a gene: 10. The CDR3 reads CAGGQRDGQPQHF. The DNA of the CDR3 is TGTGCCGGGGGACAGCGAGATGGTCAGCCCCAGCATTTT.

V and J are TRBV18 and TRBJ1-5; a weak D match, TRBD1 (6 bases). Germline CDR1 and CDR2: KGHSH and LQKENI. Deletions cut 2 bases from V and 1 base from J, with 9 bases between. This CDR3 contains 15 residues. For the CDR3, the DNA is TGTGCCAGCTCACCAGGGGACATCAGCAATCAGCCCCAGCATTTT. Translated, it gives CASSPGDISNQPQHF.

The V gene is TRBV2, the J gene TRBJ2-7, with TRBD1 identical over 12 bases. V shed 8 bases, J shed 5 bases, and the junction held 10 bases outside the gene matches. The CDR3 extends over 15 amino acids. CDR1 and CDR2 from the germline V gene are SNHLY and FYNNEI. The CDR3 loop is CASAITGTGGHEQYF. The CDR3 DNA follows: TGTGCCAGCGCTATTACCGGGACAGGGGGCCACGAGCAGTACTTC.

CDR3 sequence (DNA): TGTGCCAGTACCCTGGGACTAGCGGACACCGGGGAGCTGTTTTTT. Residues: CASTLGLADTGELFF. The V call is TRBV19, the J call TRBJ2-2; 11 bases map to TRBD2. This CDR3 has 15 residues. The J segment lost 3 bases and the V segment lost 7 bases, leaving 4 bases of the junction unmatched. Germline CDR1 reads LNHDA; CDR2 reads SQIVND (reference sequence).

The chain employs TRBV5-1 and TRBJ1-6; D gene ambiguous. Trimming took off 4 bases at V and 11 bases at J, with 4 bases between the two ends. Germline V gives CDR1 SGHRS, CDR2 YFSETQ. The CDR3 totals 10 residues. This CDR3 is CASSGPPLHF. The CDR3 DNA reads as TGCGCCAGCAGCGGCCCACCCCTCCACTTT.

The table lists this clone with a count of one. The gene calls are TRBV6-5 and TRBJ2-1, with TRBD1 matching 7 bases. The V gene end was trimmed by 4 bases and the J gene end by 5 bases; junction bases not matched to a gene: 8. Germline V gives CDR1 MNHEY, CDR2 SVGAGI. The CDR3 contains 15 residues. The CDR3 DNA is TGTGCCAGCAGTTTCCCGACAGGGTCCCACAATGAGCAGTTCTTC. Residues: CASSFPTGSHNEQFF.

The chain combines TRBV5-1 with TRBJ1-6; the match to TRBD1 covers 10 bases. This CDR3 contains 15 residues. After removal of 2 bases from V and 9 bases from J, the junction contained 5 bases not matched to a gene. In germline, CDR1 is SGHRS, CDR2 YFSETQ. The CDR3 sequence is CASSFGDRGFSPLHF. Here the CDR3 DNA reads TGCGCCAGCAGCTTCGGGGACAGGGGTTTTTCACCCCTCCACTTT.

This chain joins TRBV6-5 and TRBJ2-2; weak D call: TRBD1 (6 bases). The V end lost 0 bases, the J end lost 6 bases, and 14 bases lay between the germline ends. The CDR3 sequence is 16 residues long. Germline loops: CDR1 MNHEY, CDR2 SVGAGI. The CDR3 region has the DNA TGTGCCAGCAGTTACTCAGGACAGACCCTTGCCGGGGAGCTGTTTTTT. Encoded protein: CASSYSGQTLAGELFF.